This T cell receptor beta chain was retrieved from a study of shared clonotypes between healthy human individuals. Study as a whole: Each donor contributed plates that comprised three CD4 naive, three CD4 memory, two CD8 naive and one CD8 memory.

CD45RA+ naive and CD45RA-negative memory subsets were separated from CD4+ cells. The CDR3 is 12 amino acids. Trimming took 4 bases from V and 3 from J, leaving 9 bases between them. Germline V gene lookup returns CDR1 SQVTM and CDR2 ANQGSEA. This table comes from immunoSEQ multiplex PCR, and its TCRdb copy is limited to in-frame clones, with some not included. The table records about 1.1 million clones, 60% to 85% of them present only once. The sequencing sample was made of memory CD4+ T cells from PBMCs. Indicated subset: CD45RA-negative fraction. The sequence derives from a man aged 18 to 30 in good health. Some clones in this sample may be carry-over from other donors' samples. This chain uses TRBV29-1 with TRBJ1-2; D call uncertain. The CDR3 DNA reads as TGCAGCGTTGGACAAAGGGACTATGGCTACACCTTC. Protein product: CSVGQRDYGYTF.